A selection of T cell receptor beta chains follows, all from one sample in a study of vaccination and CD4 T cells after COVID-19. One entry per CDR3 protein results from TCRdb running MiXCR on the PCR reads. The sample holds 7,500 to 10,000 distinct CDR3 sequences, about three fifths seen once. These receptors' antigens are unknown. Sequences were derived from cultured CD4+ T cells from blood, sampled after SARS-CoV-2 vaccination. Receptors were obtained from a human donor with COVID-19. CDR3s include the opening cysteine and the closing phenylalanine or tryptophan. The D gene is left open where the match is weak. Not every row has a clone size; where given, it reads once, few, many or a size class.

cdr3_aa cdr3_nt v_call d_call clone_size j_call
CANRPSTKTVGSSNQPQHF TGTGCCAACAGACCATCGACAAAGACAGTGGGTAGCAGCAATCAGCCCCAGCATTTT TRBV6-4 - - TRBJ1-5
CASSISSGYAAQETQYF TGTGCCAGTAGTATTAGTAGCGGGTACGCGGCCCAAGAGACCCAGTACTTC TRBV19 TRBD2 - TRBJ2-5
CASSQGGAGNTIYF TGTGCCAGCAGCCAAGGAGGGGCTGGAAACACCATATATTTT TRBV4-2 - - TRBJ1-3
CATSDGGQGDYGYTF TGTGCCACCAGTGATGGCGGACAGGGGGACTATGGCTACACCTTC TRBV24-1 TRBD1 - TRBJ1-2
CASSSTGGSKGSPLHF TGTGCCAGTAGTAGTACCGGGGGAAGTAAGGGTTCACCCCTCCACTTT TRBV19 - few TRBJ1-6
CSARDLAGGNTEAFF TGCAGTGCTAGAGATCTGGCAGGGGGAAACACTGAAGCTTTCTTT TRBV20-1 TRBD1 few TRBJ1-1
CASSIGRAGGSDTQYF TGTGCCAGTAGTATAGGCAGGGCAGGGGGGTCAGATACGCAGTATTTT TRBV19 - - TRBJ2-3
CASSSNPPPEQYF TGTGCCAGCAGCTCTAATCCCCCTCCCGAGCAGTACTTC TRBV7-9 - few TRBJ2-7
CASSGAGTVNLGGANVLTF TGTGCCAGCAGCGGGGCAGGGACAGTGAACCTTGGGGGGGCCAACGTCCTGACTTTC TRBV7-8 TRBD1 large TRBJ2-6
CASSAGTGGSGGELFF TGTGCCAGCAGTGCCGGGACAGGGGGCTCGGGCGGGGAGCTGTTTTTT TRBV6-1 TRBD1 - TRBJ2-2
CAWGGRASGGAKNIQYF TGTGCCTGGGGTGGTCGGGCTAGCGGGGGAGCCAAAAACATTCAGTACTTC TRBV30 TRBD2 few TRBJ2-4
CASRSGQGALGETQYF TGTGCCAGCAGATCGGGACAGGGGGCGCTGGGGGAGACCCAGTACTTC TRBV5-4 TRBD1 - TRBJ2-5
CASSQDLGQGRTGELFF TGCGCCAGCAGCCAAGATCTGGGACAGGGCAGGACCGGGGAGCTGTTTTTT TRBV4-3 TRBD1 large TRBJ2-2
CSARLGAGETQYF TGCAGTGCTAGACTGGGGGCGGGAGAGACCCAGTACTTC TRBV20-1 - - TRBJ2-5
CASIVAGGPYEQYF TGTGCCAGCATAGTGGCGGGGGGGCCCTACGAGCAGTACTTC TRBV28 TRBD2 - TRBJ2-7
CASSQRPGQGAGELFF TGTGCCAGCAGCCAAAGACCGGGACAGGGGGCCGGGGAGCTGTTTTTT TRBV7-8 TRBD1 - TRBJ2-2
CASSLRQGSYGYTF TGTGCCAGCAGCTTGAGGCAGGGGAGCTATGGCTACACCTTC TRBV5-8 - - TRBJ1-2
CASSQSLSVGELFF TGTGCCAGCAGCCAGTCATTGAGCGTCGGGGAGCTGTTTTTT TRBV7-6 - - TRBJ2-2
CASSHRTPYGYTF TGTGCCAGTAGCCACCGGACACCGTATGGCTACACCTTC TRBV19 - few TRBJ1-2
CSASGGGPSEQYF TGCAGTGCTAGTGGCGGGGGCCCGTCCGAGCAGTACTTC TRBV20-1 - - TRBJ2-7
CSASDRDSWNQPQHF TGCAGTGCTAGTGACCGGGACAGCTGGAATCAGCCCCAGCATTTT TRBV20-1 TRBD1 few TRBJ1-5
CSARDPRGNTIYF TGCAGTGCTAGAGATCCGAGAGGAAACACCATATATTTT TRBV20-1 - - TRBJ1-3
CASSEWNTRQPQHF TGTGCCAGCAGTGAATGGAATACTCGTCAGCCCCAGCATTTT TRBV6-1 - - TRBJ1-5
CASSPGPTFQPQHF TGTGCCAGCAGCCCCGGCCCGACCTTTCAGCCCCAGCATTTT TRBV6-2/TRBV6-3 - - TRBJ1-5
CASSRMTSGQETQYF TGTGCCAGCAGTCGAATGACTAGCGGACAAGAGACCCAGTACTTC TRBV6-1 TRBD2 - TRBJ2-5
CSASGQTGDQYF TGCAGTGCTAGCGGTCAGACAGGGGATCAGTACTTC TRBV20-1 TRBD1 - TRBJ2-4
CASSWSGTGGNTEAFF TGTGCCAGTAGTTGGTCCGGGACAGGGGGGAACACTGAAGCTTTCTTT TRBV19 TRBD1 - TRBJ1-1
CASRSGTPGSPLHF TGTGCCAGCAGGTCCGGGACCCCCGGGTCACCCCTCCACTTT TRBV6-2/TRBV6-3 - - TRBJ1-6
CSAPGGQGANYGYTF TGCAGTGCCCCAGGGGGGCAGGGGGCTAACTATGGCTACACCTTC TRBV20-1 TRBD1 - TRBJ1-2
CASSLWSSGEETQYF TGTGCCAGCAGTTTATGGTCTAGCGGGGAAGAGACCCAGTACTTC TRBV27 TRBD2 - TRBJ2-5
CAIVGTAVSGANVLTF TGTGCCATCGTCGGGACAGCCGTCTCTGGGGCCAACGTCCTGACTTTC TRBV10-3 TRBD1 once TRBJ2-6
CSARNRGTYGYTF TGCAGTGCTAGAAACAGGGGTACCTATGGCTACACCTTC TRBV20-1 TRBD1 few TRBJ1-2
CASSNQQGIGIQPQHF TGTGCCAGTAGTAACCAACAGGGCATTGGCATCCAGCCCCAGCATTTT TRBV19 - - TRBJ1-5
CASRATDGYYYGYTF TGTGCCAGCAGGGCGACGGACGGGTACTACTATGGCTACACCTTC TRBV6-1 - - TRBJ1-2
CASSESGTHYGYTF TGTGCCAGCAGTGAATCGGGCACGCACTATGGCTACACCTTC TRBV25-1 - - TRBJ1-2
CASSSGLAGGDTQYF TGCGCCAGCAGTTCGGGACTAGCGGGGGGTGATACGCAGTATTTT TRBV5-1 TRBD2 - TRBJ2-3
CASTPDRGQGGYTF TGTGCCAGCACTCCGGACAGGGGGCAAGGTGGCTACACCTTC TRBV6-4 TRBD1 - TRBJ1-2
CASSQGGTPGRGYTF TGTGCCAGCAGCCAAGGGGGGACACCAGGGCGGGGCTACACCTTC TRBV14 - - TRBJ1-2
CATSKPGQGVVETQYF TGTGCCACCAGCAAACCGGGACAGGGGGTGGTGGAGACCCAGTACTTC TRBV15 TRBD1 large TRBJ2-5
CASSARDRGGTEAFF TGTGCCAGCAGTGCTCGGGACAGAGGTGGCACTGAAGCTTTCTTT TRBV6-1 TRBD1 - TRBJ1-1
CASSPLGGAGDTQYF TGTGCCAGCTCACCACTAGGGGGCGCGGGAGATACGCAGTATTTT TRBV18 TRBD1 - TRBJ2-3
CATAITSGGTGEQYF TGTGCCACCGCAATCACTAGCGGGGGGACGGGGGAGCAGTACTTC TRBV6-1 TRBD2 - TRBJ2-7
CSGPQGPANSPLHF TGCAGTGGGCCCCAGGGACCCGCGAATTCACCCCTCCACTTT TRBV20-1 - - TRBJ1-6
CASSYSEREYTIYF TGTGCCAGCAGTTACTCGGAGAGGGAATACACCATATATTTT TRBV6-5 - once TRBJ1-3
CASSFRLTETQYF TGTGCCAGCAGCTTTCGGTTAACGGAGACCCAGTACTTC TRBV7-2 - few TRBJ2-5
CASSPHRVGSGNTIYF TGTGCCAGCAGCCCCCATCGGGTGGGATCTGGAAACACCATATATTTT TRBV7-2 - - TRBJ1-3
CATSDYLKGGGSPLHF TGTGCCACCAGTGATTATCTAAAGGGAGGTGGATCACCCCTCCACTTT TRBV24-1 - - TRBJ1-6
CASRPHVATNYGYTF TGTGCCAGCAGGCCCCACGTGGCCACTAACTATGGCTACACCTTC TRBV6-2/TRBV6-3 - once TRBJ1-2
CASRAGGGVYEQYF TGTGCCAGCAGGGCTGGCGGGGGAGTCTACGAGCAGTACTTC TRBV28 TRBD2 once TRBJ2-7
CASSPVTEDTQYF TGTGCTAGCAGTCCCGTTACAGAGGATACGCAGTATTTT TRBV28 - few TRBJ2-3
CSASLGQETQYF TGCAGTGCTAGTTTGGGGCAAGAGACCCAGTACTTC TRBV20-1 - few TRBJ2-5
CASSQGQGSGTQYF TGTGCCAGTAGCCAGGGACAGGGAAGTGGGACCCAGTACTTC TRBV19 TRBD1 - TRBJ2-5
CSAKAANSPLHF TGCAGTGCTAAGGCCGCTAATTCACCCCTCCACTTT TRBV20-1 - - TRBJ1-6
CASSPQKTYSNQPQHF TGTGCCAGCAGTCCTCAGAAAACCTATAGCAATCAGCCCCAGCATTTT TRBV27 - - TRBJ1-5
CASSEDVGTYEQYF TGCGCCAGCAGTGAGGATGTTGGCACATACGAGCAGTACTTC TRBV10-1 - - TRBJ2-7
CASSPVDTGELFF TGTGCCAGCAGCCCCGTAGACACCGGGGAGCTGTTTTTT TRBV7-3 - - TRBJ2-2
CASSLDREETQYF TGTGCCAGCAGCTTAGACAGGGAAGAGACCCAGTACTTC TRBV7-8 - - TRBJ2-5
CASSMGKQNSPLHF TGTGCCAGTAGTATGGGGAAACAGAATTCACCCCTCCACTTT TRBV19 - - TRBJ1-6
CSASLPGQGRNEQFF TGCAGTGCTAGCCTACCGGGACAGGGGAGGAATGAGCAGTTCTTC TRBV20-1 TRBD1 - TRBJ2-1
CSASGIRGPGTYEQYF TGCAGTGCTAGCGGAATAAGGGGGCCAGGGACCTACGAGCAGTACTTC TRBV20-1 TRBD1 few TRBJ2-7